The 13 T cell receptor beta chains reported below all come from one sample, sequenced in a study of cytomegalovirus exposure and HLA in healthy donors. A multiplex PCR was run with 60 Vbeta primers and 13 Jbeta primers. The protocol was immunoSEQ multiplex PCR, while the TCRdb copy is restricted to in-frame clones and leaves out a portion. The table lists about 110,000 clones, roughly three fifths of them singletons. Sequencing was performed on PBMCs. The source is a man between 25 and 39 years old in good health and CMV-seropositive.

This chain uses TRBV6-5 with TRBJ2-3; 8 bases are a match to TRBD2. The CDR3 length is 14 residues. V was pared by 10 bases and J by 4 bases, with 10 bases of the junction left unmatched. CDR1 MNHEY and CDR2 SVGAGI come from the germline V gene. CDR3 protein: CATAGGAIADTQYF. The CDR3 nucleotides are TGTGCCACCGCGGGGGGCGCGATTGCAGATACGCAGTATTTT.

DNA of the CDR3: TGTGCCAGCAGTGGACAATCCACCGGGGAGCTGTTTTTT. Translated, it gives CASSGQSTGELFF. The chain is built from TRBV2 and TRBJ2-2; D is unresolved. Per the germline V gene, CDR1 is SNHLY and CDR2 is FYNNEI. Trimming left V 4 bases short and J 4 bases short, with 7 bases between. This CDR3 comprises 13 residues.

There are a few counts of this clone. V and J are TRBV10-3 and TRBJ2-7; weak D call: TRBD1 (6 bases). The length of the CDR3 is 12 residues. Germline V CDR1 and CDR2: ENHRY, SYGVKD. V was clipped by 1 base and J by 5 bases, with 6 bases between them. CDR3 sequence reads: CAISEWDNEQYF. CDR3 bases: TGTGCCATCAGTGAGTGGGACAACGAGCAGTACTTC.

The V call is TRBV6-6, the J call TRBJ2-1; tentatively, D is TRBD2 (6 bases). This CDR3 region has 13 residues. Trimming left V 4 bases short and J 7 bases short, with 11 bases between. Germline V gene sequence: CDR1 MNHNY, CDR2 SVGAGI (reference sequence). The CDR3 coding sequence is TGTGCCAGCAGTTCCGGGCTAGCGAATGAGCAGTTCTTC. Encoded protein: CASSSGLANEQFF.

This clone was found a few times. The CDR3 region has the DNA TGCGCCAGCAGTGGGTTTGGACAGGACCTTCTGTACTTC. Residues: CASSGFGQDLLYF. The chain recombines TRBV10-1 with TRBJ2-7; TRBD1 matches 7 bases. Trimming cost V 4 bases and J 12 bases; bases outside gene matches: 12. Germline V gene sequence: CDR1 WNHNN, CDR2 SYGVQD (reference sequence). The length of the CDR3 is 13 residues.

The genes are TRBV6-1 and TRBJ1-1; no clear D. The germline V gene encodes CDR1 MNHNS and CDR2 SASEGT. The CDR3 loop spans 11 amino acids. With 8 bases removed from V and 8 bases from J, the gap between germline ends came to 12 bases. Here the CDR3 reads CASEEGNEAFF. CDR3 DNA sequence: TGTGCCAGCGAGGAGGGCAACGAAGCTTTCTTT.

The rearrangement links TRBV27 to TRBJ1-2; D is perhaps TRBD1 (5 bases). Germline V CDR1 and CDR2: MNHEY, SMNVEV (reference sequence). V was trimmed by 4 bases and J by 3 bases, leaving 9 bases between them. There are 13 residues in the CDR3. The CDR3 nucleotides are TGTGCCAGCAGTTGGGGCAGCGACTATGGCTACACCTTC. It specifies CASSWGSDYGYTF.

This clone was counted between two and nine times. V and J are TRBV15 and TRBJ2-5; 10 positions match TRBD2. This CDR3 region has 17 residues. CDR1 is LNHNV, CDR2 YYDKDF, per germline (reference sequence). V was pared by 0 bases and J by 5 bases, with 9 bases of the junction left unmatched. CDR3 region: CATSRDNLAGDRETQYF. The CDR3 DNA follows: TGTGCCACCAGCAGAGATAACCTAGCGGGGGACCGGGAGACCCAGTACTTC.

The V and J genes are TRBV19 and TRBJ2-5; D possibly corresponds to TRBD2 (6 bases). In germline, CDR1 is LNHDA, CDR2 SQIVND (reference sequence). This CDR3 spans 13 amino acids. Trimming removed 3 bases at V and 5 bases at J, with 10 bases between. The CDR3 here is CASSMMEGETQYF. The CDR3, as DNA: TGTGCCAGTAGTATGATGGAGGGGGAGACCCAGTACTTC.

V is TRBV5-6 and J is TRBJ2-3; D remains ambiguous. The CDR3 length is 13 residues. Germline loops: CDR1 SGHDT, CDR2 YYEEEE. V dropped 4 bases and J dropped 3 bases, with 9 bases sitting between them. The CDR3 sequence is CASSPEVTDTQYF. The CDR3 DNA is TGTGCCAGCAGCCCTGAGGTAACAGATACGCAGTATTTT. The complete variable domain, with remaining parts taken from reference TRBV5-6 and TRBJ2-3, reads DAGVTQSPTHLIKTRGQQVTLRCSPKSGHDTVSWYQQALGQGPQFIFQYYEEEERQRGNFPDRFSGHQFPNYSSELNVNALLLGDSALYLCASSPEVTDTQYFGPGTRLTVL.

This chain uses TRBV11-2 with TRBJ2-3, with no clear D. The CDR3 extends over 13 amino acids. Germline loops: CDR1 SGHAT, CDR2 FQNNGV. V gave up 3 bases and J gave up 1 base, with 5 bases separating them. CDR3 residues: CASSFPGTDTQYF. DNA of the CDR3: TGTGCCAGCAGCTTCCCGGGCACAGATACGCAGTATTTT.

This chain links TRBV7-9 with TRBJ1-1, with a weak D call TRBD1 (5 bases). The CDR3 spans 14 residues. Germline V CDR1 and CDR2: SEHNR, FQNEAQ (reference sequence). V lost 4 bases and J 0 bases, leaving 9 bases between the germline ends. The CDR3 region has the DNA TGTGCCAGCAGCTCCATGGGGCTGAACACTGAAGCTTTCTTT. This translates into CASSSMGLNTEAFF.

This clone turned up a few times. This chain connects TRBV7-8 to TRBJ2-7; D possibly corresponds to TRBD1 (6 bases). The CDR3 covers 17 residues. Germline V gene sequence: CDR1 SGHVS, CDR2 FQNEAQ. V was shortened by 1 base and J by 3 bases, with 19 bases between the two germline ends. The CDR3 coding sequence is TGTGCCAGCAGCTTAGAGGTCCACAGGGTCTGGGTCTACGAGCAGTACTTC. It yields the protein CASSLEVHRVWVYEQYF.